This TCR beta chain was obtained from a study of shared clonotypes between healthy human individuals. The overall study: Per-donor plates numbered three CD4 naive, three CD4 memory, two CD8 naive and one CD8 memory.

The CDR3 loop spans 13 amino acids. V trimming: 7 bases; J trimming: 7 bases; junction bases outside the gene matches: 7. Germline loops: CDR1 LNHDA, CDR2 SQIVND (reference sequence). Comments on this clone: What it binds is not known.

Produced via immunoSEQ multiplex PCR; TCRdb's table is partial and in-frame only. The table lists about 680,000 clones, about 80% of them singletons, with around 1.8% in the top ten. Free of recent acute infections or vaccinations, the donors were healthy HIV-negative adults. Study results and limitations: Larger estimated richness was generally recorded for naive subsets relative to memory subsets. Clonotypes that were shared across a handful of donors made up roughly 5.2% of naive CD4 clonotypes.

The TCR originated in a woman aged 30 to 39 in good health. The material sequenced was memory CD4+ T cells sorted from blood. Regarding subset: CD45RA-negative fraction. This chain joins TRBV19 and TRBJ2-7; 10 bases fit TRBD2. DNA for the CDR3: TGTGCCAGTACAAGCGGGAGGGCTGGGGAGCAGTACTTC. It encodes CASTSGRAGEQYF.